The next 2 T cell receptor beta chains were all read from a single sample in a study of Graves' ophthalmopathy and Graves' hyperthyroidism. RNA transcripts served as template for amplifying TCR beta CDR3 sequences. First-round RT-PCR used HTBI primers; second-round multiplex PCR followed. MiXCR, run by TCRdb on the multiplex PCR reads, gives a single entry per CDR3 protein. This sample yields hundreds of thousands of distinct CDR3 sequences, of which over 15% are seen a single time; approximately 7% belongs to the top ten. The sample was peripheral blood. The receptors shown here come from a woman younger than 30 with stable Graves' hyperthyroidism.

This clonotype was counted at least ten times. V gene TRBV11-1 combines with J gene TRBJ2-7; no definite D call. Germline lookup yields CDR1 SGHAT and CDR2 FQDESV (reference sequence). The CDR3 contains 16 residues. The V gene lost 4 bases and the J gene lost 0 bases, with 16 bases spanning the gap. The CDR3 spells CASSSVFDPISYEQYF. As DNA, the CDR3 is TGTGCCAGCAGCTCGGTCTTTGATCCTATCTCCTACGAGCAGTACTTC.

CDR3 coding DNA: TGTGCCAGCAGGCCAGGAGTCTCACACCGGGACAGGTTTTTAGGGACCCAGTACTTC. This sequence encodes CASRPGVSHRDRFLGTQYF. The V and J genes are TRBV27 and TRBJ2-5; 8 nucleotides line up with TRBD1. The CDR3 consists of 19 residues. V lost 6 bases to trimming and J lost 7 bases; unmatched junction nucleotides: 25. Germline CDR1 is MNHEY and CDR2 is SMNVEV (reference sequence).